A single sample gave rise to the 13 T cell receptor beta chains below, sequenced in a study of PD-L1 blockade in urothelial cancer. Sequencing used immunoSEQ multiplex PCR; TCRdb keeps in-frame clones, though not all of them. The sample holds some 41,000 clones, 88% seen once. Specimen: PBMCs, collected around atezolizumab (anti-PD-L1) treatment. The receptor source for this set is an older woman with urothelial cancer.

This chain joins TRBV7-9 and TRBJ1-1; weak D call: TRBD1 (5 bases). The CDR3 spans 14 residues. V was trimmed by 5 bases and J by 1 base, leaving 11 bases between them. Germline lookup yields CDR1 SEHNR and CDR2 FQNEAQ (reference sequence). CDR3 protein: CASSLRQWNTEAFF. CDR3 sequence (DNA): TGTGCCAGCAGCCTCCGACAGTGGAACACTGAAGCTTTCTTT.

This chain connects TRBV7-9 to TRBJ1-6; 10 bases agree with TRBD1. V dropped 2 bases and J dropped 7; count of bases not matched to a gene: 2. The CDR3 extends over 15 amino acids. In germline, CDR1 is SEHNR, CDR2 FQNEAQ (reference sequence). The CDR3 is CASSLLGQGNSPLHF. The CDR3 DNA reads as TGTGCCAGCAGCTTATTGGGACAGGGGAATTCACCCCTCCACTTT.

This clone was found once. This chain joins TRBV27 and TRBJ2-3; 9 bases fit TRBD1. The CDR3 sequence is 18 residues long. The germline V gene encodes CDR1 MNHEY and CDR2 SMNVEV (reference sequence). V lost 1 base to trimming and J lost 3 bases; unmatched junction nucleotides: 11. CDR3 in amino acids: CASSLFGQTGGRTDTQYF. CDR3 DNA: TGTGCCAGCAGTTTATTCGGTCAAACAGGGGGCAGAACAGATACGCAGTATTTT.

The V call is TRBV9, the J call TRBJ2-3; the match to TRBD2 covers 10 bases. J was trimmed by 4 bases and V by 0 bases; bases with no gene match: 5. From germline, CDR1 is SGDLS and CDR2 YYNGEE. This CDR3 contains 16 residues. As DNA, the CDR3 is TGTGCCAGCAGCGTAGTCGCTAGCGGGAGTTCAGATACGCAGTATTTT. Translation: CASSVVASGSSDTQYF.

The genes are TRBV7-9 and TRBJ2-1, with unresolved D. V dropped 5 bases and J dropped 4 bases, with 12 bases sitting between them. This CDR3 region has 14 residues. Germline-derived CDR1 and CDR2 are SEHNR and FQNEAQ (reference sequence). For the CDR3, the DNA is TGTGCCAGCAGCCCCCGTAACAATTACAATGAGCAGTTCTTC. This codes for CASSPRNNYNEQFF.

This chain links TRBV11-3 with TRBJ2-1; D is perhaps TRBD2 (5 bases). The CDR3 has 14 amino acids. V lost 0 bases and J 6 bases, leaving 9 bases between the germline ends. Germline CDR1 is SGHNT and CDR2 is YENEEA. This CDR3 reads CASSLDLGGNEQFF. CDR3 nucleotides: TGTGCCAGCAGCTTAGATCTTGGAGGCAATGAGCAGTTCTTC. The full variable domain, completed using reference TRBV11-3 and TRBJ2-1, is EAGVVQSPRYKIIEKKQPVAFWCNPISGHNTLYWYLQNLGQGPELLIRYENEEAVDDSQLPKDRFSAERLKGVDSTLKIQPAELGDSAVYLCASSLDLGGNEQFFGPGTRLTVL.

The rearrangement joins TRBV5-6 to TRBJ1-4, with D possibly being TRBD1 (6 bases). CDR1 is SGHDT and CDR2 is YYEEEE in the germline V gene. Trimming removed 6 bases at V and 5 bases at J, with 17 bases between. CDR3 length: 15 amino acids. In DNA, the CDR3 is TGTGCCAGCACCTCAAGCGGGACACTAAATGAAAAACTGTTTTTT. It is translated as CASTSSGTLNEKLFF.

This chain links TRBV4-3 with TRBJ2-7, with 7 bases identical to TRBD1. Germline trimming cut 0 bases from V and 3 bases from J; bases unmatched to any gene: 2. CDR1 and CDR2 (germline): LGHNA, YSLEER. The CDR3 has 14 residues. The CDR3 nucleotides read TGCGCCAGCAGCCAAGATCCAGGGGGCTACGAGCAGTACTTC. This translates into CASSQDPGGYEQYF.

J is TRBJ1-4 and V is TRBV5-6; D might be TRBD1 (5 bases). Germline V gives CDR1 SGHDT, CDR2 YYEEEE. Trimming took off 1 base at V and 0 bases at J, with 7 bases between the two ends. The length of the CDR3 is 15 residues. The CDR3 region is CASSLRGPTNEKLFF. DNA of the CDR3: TGTGCCAGCAGCTTGAGGGGCCCAACTAATGAAAAACTGTTTTTT.

The chain has TRBV4-1 and TRBJ2-3; 10 nucleotides match TRBD2. Losses at the gene ends were 1 base for V and 3 bases for J; bases not matched to a gene: 7. Germline CDR1 MGHRA, CDR2 YSYEKL. The CDR3 is 17 residues long. CDR3 DNA sequence: TGCGCCAGCAGCCAAGTAATATCAGCGGGGGGGACAGATACGCAGTATTTT. This translates into CASSQVISAGGTDTQYF.

This chain joins TRBV5-6 and TRBJ2-7, with D perhaps TRBD1 (5 bases). This CDR3 region has 14 residues. CDR1 and CDR2 (germline): SGHDT, YYEEEE. V lost 4 bases and J lost 3, with 14 bases in between. In nucleotides, the CDR3 is TGTGCCAGCAGCACCCGGCTAGGGGTCTACGAGCAGTACTTC. This codes for CASSTRLGVYEQYF.

V usage is TRBV7-2 and J usage is TRBJ1-3; D not resolved. Trimming shortened V by 5 bases and J by 0 bases, and 11 bases separated the two germline ends. CDR1 and CDR2 (germline): SGHTA, FQGNSA. The CDR3 length is 15 residues. CDR3 nucleotide sequence: TGTGCCAGCAGCGATACCGGGAGCTCTGGAAACACCATATATTTT. Translation: CASSDTGSSGNTIYF.

The rearrangement links TRBV4-3 to TRBJ2-1; 9 nucleotides match TRBD2. The CDR3 has 17 residues. V trimming: 0 bases; J trimming: 7 bases; junction bases outside the gene matches: 10. Germline V CDR1 and CDR2: LGHNA, YSLEER. The CDR3 protein is CASSQDWRGRARNEQFF. CDR3 nucleotide sequence: TGCGCCAGCAGCCAAGATTGGCGCGGGAGGGCCCGAAATGAGCAGTTCTTC.